The clone carrying this TCR beta chain has only a few counts. What it binds is not known. These data come from a study of blood T cells in healthy people across ages. Study outcomes and limitations: A strong correlation was found between TCR beta diversity and the percentage of naive T cells.

A second PCR of roughly 6 to 12 cycles used a sample-barcoded 5' primer and a J-beta primer mix. A 12-random-nucleotide template-switch adaptor tagged each cDNA molecule. From the 5' RACE reads, TCRdb called clonotypes with MiXCR, one entry per CDR3 protein. This sample has 550,000 to 700,000 distinct CDR3 sequences, with approximately 27% found just once. Germline V gene sequence: CDR1 MNHEY, CDR2 SVGAGI. Trimming removed 2 bases from V and 10 bases from J, with 9 bases in between. There are 13 residues in the CDR3. Material: blood. V is TRBV6-5 and J is TRBJ1-6; no definite D call. This clonotype originated in a woman in her 70s in good health. The CDR3 sequence is CASSYEVGSPLHF. In DNA form, the CDR3 reads TGTGCCAGCAGTTACGAGGTCGGGTCACCCCTCCACTTT.